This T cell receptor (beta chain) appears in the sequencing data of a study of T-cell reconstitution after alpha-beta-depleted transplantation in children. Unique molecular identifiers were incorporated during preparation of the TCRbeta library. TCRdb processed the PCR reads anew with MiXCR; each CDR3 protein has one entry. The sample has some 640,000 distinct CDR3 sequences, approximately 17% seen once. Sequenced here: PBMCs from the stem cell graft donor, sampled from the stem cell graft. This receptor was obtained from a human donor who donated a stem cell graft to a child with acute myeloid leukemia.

The CDR3 is CASSFRQGGYQPQHF. The CDR3 region has the DNA TGTGCCAGCAGTTTTCGACAGGGAGGGTATCAGCCCCAGCATTTT. The V gene is TRBV12-3 or TRBV12-4, the J gene TRBJ1-5; 7 bases are a match to TRBD1. The CDR3 covers 15 residues. Trimming cost V 3 bases and J 5 bases; bases outside gene matches: 7.